Shown below are 24 T cell receptor beta chains from a single sample sequenced in a study of blood T cells in healthy people across ages. A second PCR of 7 to 11 cycles used a sample-barcoded 5' primer and a J-beta primer mix. TCRdb passed the 5' RACE reads through MiXCR, listing each CDR3 protein once. The table includes 650,000 to 900,000 distinct CDR3 sequences, approximately 67% detected once. Sequenced input: blood. The receptors here all came from a man in his thirties or forties in good health.

In this sample, this clonotype turned up a few times. This chain joins TRBV27 and TRBJ2-4; D gene unclear. Per germline, CDR1 MNHEY and CDR2 SMNVEV (reference sequence). V lost 5 bases and J 6 bases, leaving 14 bases between the germline ends. CDR3 size: 14 residues. Written as DNA, the CDR3 is TGTGCCAGCAGTCCTGACACGGCCGGAAACATTCAGTACTTC. Residues: CASSPDTAGNIQYF.

The chain joins TRBV6-2 or TRBV6-3 to TRBJ2-3, with 11 nucleotides matching TRBD1. The CDR3 consists of 18 residues. CDR1 is MNHEY and CDR2 is SVGEGT in the germline V gene. V shed 5 bases and J 4 bases; nucleotides not matched to a gene: 14. CDR3 residues: CASSPPAKWTGGADTQYF. CDR3 sequence (DNA): TGTGCCAGCAGTCCCCCCGCCAAATGGACAGGGGGCGCAGATACGCAGTATTTT.

For this clonotype: With a much larger clone just one base away, this may be a read error. J is TRBJ2-5 and V is TRBV7-2; no firm D call. CDR3 length equals 14 residues. V lost 5 bases, J lost 7 bases, and 17 bases lay in between. Per the germline V gene, CDR1 is SGHTA and CDR2 is FQGNSA. The CDR3 reads CASSVVQAPGTQYF. The DNA for the CDR3 is TGTGCCAGCAGCGTAGTGCAGGCCCCGGGGACCCAGTACTTC.

This clonotype was detected only once. The chain employs TRBV28 and TRBJ1-2; D is undetermined. This CDR3 region has 14 residues. The V gene's germline CDR1 is MDHEN and CDR2 SYDVKM. Trimming pared 4 bases from V and 8 bases from J, leaving 17 bases between. The CDR3 reads CASSSLASRRGYTF. In nucleotides, the CDR3 is TGTGCCAGCAGTTCTCTTGCCTCCCGCCGGGGCTACACCTTC.

The chain employs TRBV4-3 and TRBJ2-1; D perhaps matches TRBD2 (5 bases). V was clipped by 1 base and J by 5 bases, with 12 bases between them. The CDR3 length is 15 residues. The germline gives CDR1 LGHNA, CDR2 YSLEER. The CDR3 here is CASSQGTPQNNEQFF. CDR3 coding DNA: TGCGCCAGCAGCCAAGGGACTCCTCAGAACAATGAGCAGTTCTTC.

This clonotype has a single count. The chain joins TRBV24-1 to TRBJ2-6; 8 positions agree with TRBD1. With V trimmed by 6 bases and J by 4 bases, 4 bases remained unmatched. The germline V gene encodes CDR1 KGHDR and CDR2 SFDVKD. This CDR3 region has 15 residues. The CDR3: CATSSRGLGANVLTF. CDR3 DNA sequence: TGTGCCACCAGTTCCAGGGGGCTCGGGGCCAACGTCCTGACTTTC.

In its sample, this clonotype was seen a few times. V gene TRBV7-9 combines with J gene TRBJ2-4; D possibly corresponds to TRBD1 (5 bases). Trimming removed 0 bases at V and 8 bases at J, with 11 bases between. From germline, CDR1 is SEHNR and CDR2 FQNEAQ (reference sequence). This CDR3 spans 14 amino acids. CDR3 nucleotides: TGTGCCAGCAGCTTAGCGATGACAGTGGACATTCAGTACTTC. Translation: CASSLAMTVDIQYF. Using reference TRBV7-9 and TRBJ2-4 for the parts outside the CDR3, the full variable domain is DTGVSQNPRHKITKRGQNVTFRCDPISEHNRLYWYRQTLGQGPEFLTYFQNEAQLEKSRLLSDRFSAERPKGSFSTLEIQRTEQGDSAMYLCASSLAMTVDIQYFGAGTRLSVL.

The chain joins TRBV4-1 to TRBJ2-7, with 8 bases aligning to TRBD2. Trimming removed 3 bases from V and 0 bases from J; junction bases left unmatched: 7. The CDR3 is 16 amino acids. CDR1 is MGHRA and CDR2 is YSYEKL in the germline V gene. The CDR3 loop is CASSHQRGPSSYEQYF. In DNA, the CDR3 is TGCGCCAGCAGCCACCAGCGGGGGCCTAGCTCCTACGAGCAGTACTTC.

The chain joins TRBV20-1 to TRBJ2-1; D unresolved. The CDR3 contains 12 residues. Germline V CDR1 and CDR2: DFQATT, SNEGSKA (reference sequence). Trimming pared 6 bases from V and 2 bases from J, leaving 8 bases between. CDR3 sequence reads: CSAGRPYNEQFF. For the CDR3, the DNA is TGCAGTGCAGGACGCCCCTACAATGAGCAGTTCTTC.

Worth noting for this clonotype: Germline and junction disagree at one end, which may indicate a read error. The rearrangement links TRBV10-3 to TRBJ2-3; D is uncertain. The CDR3 runs to 16 residues. Germline V gene lookup returns CDR1 ENHRY and CDR2 SYGVKD. CDR3 nucleotides: TGTGCCATTAGTGAGTCCCCGAACGTGGGGACAGATACGCAGTATTTT. Amino acids: CAISESPNVGTDTQYF.

V and J are TRBV13 and TRBJ2-4; 12 bases align to TRBD1. Germline V CDR1 and CDR2: PRHDT, FYEKMQ (reference sequence). The CDR3 is made up of 18 amino acids. V dropped 5 bases and J dropped 1; count of bases not matched to a gene: 9. CDR3 DNA sequence: TGTGCCAGCAGCCTCACCGGGACAGGGGGCGCTGCCAAAAACATTCAGTACTTC. It is translated as CASSLTGTGGAAKNIQYF.

The rearrangement links TRBV9 to TRBJ1-6; TRBD1 is a possible D gene (5 bases). Germline V gene sequence: CDR1 SGDLS, CDR2 YYNGEE. CDR3 size: 14 residues. The V end lost 4 bases, the J end lost 10 bases, and 15 bases lay between the germline ends. The CDR3 protein is CASSLREGKSPLHF. The CDR3, as DNA: TGTGCCAGCAGCCTCAGGGAGGGGAAGTCACCCCTCCACTTT.

The rearrangement joins TRBV5-1 to TRBJ2-5; the match to TRBD1 covers 8 bases. The CDR3 sequence is 15 residues long. V trimming: 1 base; J trimming: 2 bases; junction bases outside the gene matches: 4. Germline V gene lookup returns CDR1 SGHRS and CDR2 YFSETQ. The CDR3 bases are TGCGCCAGCAGCTTGTGGGGACAGGAGCAAGAGACCCAGTACTTC. Residues: CASSLWGQEQETQYF. Full variable domain (outside the CDR3, taken from reference TRBV5-1 and TRBJ2-5): KAGVTQTPRYLIKTRGQQVTLSCSPISGHRSVSWYQQTPGQGLQFLFEYFSETQRNKGNFPGRFSGRQFSNSRSEMNVSTLELGDSALYLCASSLWGQEQETQYFGPGTRLLVL.

The genes are TRBV4-2 and TRBJ2-1, with D possibly matching TRBD2 (5 bases). The CDR3 runs 15 residues. Between the trimmed V and J ends, which lost 7 bases and 0 bases, there was a span of 13 bases. Germline CDR1 and CDR2: LGHNA and YNFKEQ. In DNA form, the CDR3 reads TGTGCCAGCACTGAGGTGGGGAGCTCCTACAATGAGCAGTTCTTC. It encodes CASTEVGSSYNEQFF.

The gene calls are TRBV2 and TRBJ2-5; 10 nucleotides align to TRBD1. The CDR3 is made up of 15 amino acids. Trimming cost V 6 bases and J 11 bases; bases outside gene matches: 15. CDR1 SNHLY and CDR2 FYNNEI come from the germline V gene. The CDR3 protein is CASRDGTGVHNEQYF. The CDR3 nucleotides read TGTGCCAGCAGGGACGGGACAGGGGTACACAATGAGCAGTACTTC.

CDR3 bases: TGTGCCAGCAGCCAGAATGGAGCTGAAGCTTTCTTT. This translates into CASSQNGAEAFF. This chain uses TRBV9 with TRBJ1-1; no reliable D call. The CDR3 loop spans 12 amino acids. Trimming stripped 4 bases from V and 6 bases from J, with 10 bases between. From germline, CDR1 is SGDLS and CDR2 YYNGEE.

This clonotype was seen a handful of times. This chain joins TRBV4-2 and TRBJ2-6, with D maybe TRBD1 (6 bases). Germline CDR1 is LGHNA and CDR2 is YNFKEQ. The CDR3 length is 18 residues. Trimming took off 1 base at V and 2 bases at J, with 15 bases between the two ends. The CDR3 DNA reads TGTGCCAGCAGCCAAGTGGCAGGGGACCCCACTGGGGCCAACGTCCTGACTTTC. Its translation: CASSQVAGDPTGANVLTF.

This clonotype turned up a few times. This rearrangement joins TRBV9 to TRBJ2-1; the match to TRBD2 covers 12 bases. The CDR3 totals 15 residues. Germline V gives CDR1 SGDLS, CDR2 YYNGEE. J gave up 7 bases and V 7 bases, and 9 bases lay outside the gene matches. The CDR3 bases are TGTGCCAGCTCGACTAGCGGGGGTATCTTAAATGAGCAGTTCTTC. Residues: CASSTSGGILNEQFF.

This clonotype has only a few counts. V is TRBV12-3 or TRBV12-4 and J is TRBJ2-1; D is perhaps TRBD1 or TRBD2 (5 bases each). CDR3 size: 13 residues. V was clipped by 8 bases and J by 5 bases, with 13 bases between them. The CDR3 DNA is TGTGCCAGCCGTGGGGGACCAAACAATGAGCAGTTCTTC. Amino acid sequence: CASRGGPNNEQFF.

This clonotype was counted only a few times. V gene TRBV12-5 combines with J gene TRBJ2-6, with no clear D. The V gene's germline CDR1 is LGHNT and CDR2 FRNRAP. This CDR3 spans 13 amino acids. V was shortened by 3 bases and J by 4 bases, with 4 bases between the two germline ends. The CDR3 reads CASGLGGANVLTF. The DNA for the CDR3 is TGTGCTAGTGGTTTAGGAGGGGCCAACGTCCTGACTTTC.

As regards this clonotype: One end of the junction is discordant with germline, which a read error may explain. The genes are TRBV20-1 and TRBJ2-7; D remains unclear. The CDR3 has 15 amino acids. Germline CDR1 reads DFQATT; CDR2 reads SNEGSKA (reference sequence). The CDR3 DNA follows: TGCAGTGCTAGAGTGGGGTGGGCCCAAACCTACGAGCCGTACTTC. Residues: CSARVGWAQTYEPYF.

The rearrangement links TRBV3-1 to TRBJ2-3, with a weak D call TRBD2 (5 bases). The germline V gene has CDR1 LGHDT and CDR2 YNNKEL (reference sequence). V lost 1 base and J 6 bases, leaving 14 bases between the germline ends. The CDR3 runs 15 residues. The CDR3 protein is CASSQGGGGWDTQYF. The CDR3 bases are TGTGCCAGCAGCCAAGGAGGAGGCGGCTGGGATACGCAGTATTTT.

The genes are TRBV29-1 and TRBJ2-7, with D possibly matching TRBD2 (5 bases). V dropped 4 bases and J dropped 2 bases, with 9 bases sitting between them. The CDR3 covers 12 residues. Per the germline V gene, CDR1 is SQVTM and CDR2 is ANQGSEA. The CDR3: CSVGDGTYEQYF. As DNA, the CDR3 is TGCAGCGTTGGAGACGGGACCTACGAGCAGTACTTC.

The V call is TRBV5-1, the J call TRBJ2-7, with D perhaps TRBD1 (5 bases). V was pared by 0 bases and J by 7 bases, with 14 bases between. The germline V gene encodes CDR1 SGHRS and CDR2 YFSETQ. The CDR3 is 14 residues long. For the CDR3, the DNA is TGCGCCAGCAGCTTGGTGGGGCCCCACAATGAGCAGTACTTC. It encodes CASSLVGPHNEQYF. The full variable domain, with the rest looked up from reference TRBV5-1 and TRBJ2-7, is KAGVTQTPRYLIKTRGQQVTLSCSPISGHRSVSWYQQTPGQGLQFLFEYFSETQRNKGNFPGRFSGRQFSNSRSEMNVSTLELGDSALYLCASSLVGPHNEQYFGPGTRLTVT.